This T cell receptor (beta chain) was documented in a study of CXCR3-negative and CXCR3-positive naive CD8 T cells (dated by TCRdb to about 2019). At the level of the whole study: In total, about 135 million TRB reads were obtained, corresponding to roughly 1.5 +/- 0.3 million reads per library. For the TRBV-TRBJ cluster analysis, the naive subsets came from 5 or 6 donors, while the memory cells came from 3 donors. Diversity and physicochemical repertoire analyses were performed on approximately 10 donors pooled from two independent experiments. General study outcomes and caveats: Similar TRBV-TRBJ usage was shown by naive CXCR3-negative and CXCR3-positive cells from the same donor, whereas distinct patterns were shown by memory cells. Comparably high repertoire diversity was found in both naive subsets, whereas much lower repertoire diversity was found in memory CD8+ T cells. CXCR3 expression partially decreased after cryopreservation, so most assays used freshly isolated PBMCs. Compared with CXCR3-negative naive cells, CXCR3-positive naive cells had TRB CDR3s with higher hydrophobicity (lower Kidera factor 4), lower energy, and higher strength and volume indices. Because surface CD5, which is linked to self-reactivity in mice, was comparable between the naive subsets, TCR interaction strength was also inferred from TRB CDR3 physicochemical properties.

In the case of this clonotype: Its antigen is currently not known.

The run used a NextSeq 550. The Human TCR Profiling Kit (MiLaboratory) was used to make UMI-labeled 5' RACE TRB cDNA libraries. cDNA synthesis used the entire amount of extracted RNA, and PCR amplification then used the entire amount of cDNA produced. Libraries were prepared in parallel using an identical number of PCR cycles. In the source study's methods: About 53,000 +/- 9,400 unique UMI-labeled TRB cDNA molecules per library were extracted with MIGEC and MiXCR, with at least two reads per UMI required. On average, roughly 40,000 +/- 10,000 functional in-frame TRB CDR3 nucleotide clonotypes lacking stop codons were found per library. Diversity metrics, including normalized Shannon-Wiener and Chao1, were computed in VDJtools after downsampling to 5000 UMI-labeled TRB molecules per sample. For the central five CDR3 residues, VDJtools calculated physicochemical properties weighted by clonotype size, namely interaction energy, strength, volume and Kidera factor 4. After reprocessing by TCRdb, each CDR3 protein sequence is one entry, and no DNA is given. None of the V and J calls come from the authors' own analysis; TCRdb made them. The table held for this sample gives over 100,000 distinct CDR3 sequences. In total, the top ten clones hold around 0.36% of the sample.

Via the germline V gene, CDR1 is SGHTA and CDR2 FQGTGA. Including cysteine and phenylalanine, the CDR3 has 15 amino acids. DNA for this receptor is not on file. For every CD8+ T cell subset, under 350,000 cells were flow-sorted straight into RLT lysis buffer, and each subset was sorted in triplicate. To keep memory contaminants out, a stringent definition of naive CD8+ T cells was applied: CD45RO-CCR7+CD27+CD95-. Peripheral blood mononuclear cells were isolated from buffy coats by standard density gradient centrifugation. Naive CXCR3-negative and CXCR3-positive CD8+ T cells were flow-sorted using a FACSAria III. Total RNA was extracted from sorted cells with an RNeasy Mini Kit.

This TCR came from a human donor in good health. Some clones in this sample may be carry-over from other donors' samples. This chain is built from TRBV7-3 and TRBJ2-1; lacking DNA, the TRBD2 call made by TCRdb goes unchecked. The material sequenced was naive CXCR3+ CD8+ T cells from blood. This sample's cell subset or site label indicates: CD45RO-CCR7+CD27+CD95- naive CD8+ T cells expressing CXCR3 (TNR3+). The CDR3 protein is CASSPGLAASNEQFF.